Presented here are 8 T cell receptor beta chains from one specimen sequenced in a study of blood T cell repertoires in COVID-19. The assay was immunoSEQ multiplex PCR, and TCRdb's table has in-frame clones only and misses some. Here the sample spans a few hundred thousand clones, approximately 88% being singletons. The specimen was PBMCs or T cells enriched from blood (not recorded which). Receptors originate from a young man who had recovered from COVID-19.

V and J are TRBV10-1 and TRBJ1-3, with a weak D call TRBD1 (6 bases). This CDR3 region has 12 residues. V was cut by 8 bases and J by 4 bases, with 9 bases left in between. Germline CDR1 is WNHNN and CDR2 is SYGVQD (reference sequence). The CDR3 DNA follows: TGCGCCAGCCTTACAGGGGGAAACACCATATATTTT. Translation gives CASLTGGNTIYF.

V and J are TRBV27 and TRBJ1-6; TRBD1 agrees at 7 bases. This CDR3 spans 17 amino acids. The germline gives CDR1 MNHEY, CDR2 SMNVEV (reference sequence). The V gene end was trimmed by 3 bases and the J gene end by 7 bases; junction bases not matched to a gene: 12. CDR3 coding DNA: TGTGCCAGCAGTTTTCGGGATACGGGACAGACGAATTCACCCCTCCACTTT. It is translated as CASSFRDTGQTNSPLHF.

This chain links TRBV6-5 with TRBJ1-3; tentatively, D is TRBD1 (5 bases). Trimming left V 2 bases short and J 1 base short, with 9 bases between. Looked up from germline, CDR1 is MNHEY and CDR2 is SVGAGI. The CDR3 covers 15 residues. CDR3 bases: TGTGCCAGCAGTTACAGGGGTGGATCTGGAAACACCATATATTTT. Its protein is CASSYRGGSGNTIYF.

The gene calls are TRBV11-1 and TRBJ2-1; 9 nucleotides match TRBD1. This CDR3 comprises 16 residues. The germline V gene has CDR1 SGHAT and CDR2 FQDESV (reference sequence). V dropped 1 base and J dropped 4; count of bases not matched to a gene: 5. CDR3 nucleotides: TGTGCCAGCAGCTTAGGGGGACAGGGTGGGTACAATGAGCAGTTCTTC. Translating gives CASSLGGQGGYNEQFF.

To note about this clone: In the same sample, other DNA sequences code for this CDR3. The V gene is TRBV4-1, the J gene TRBJ1-2, with 7 bases fitting TRBD1. V shed 0 bases and J 6 bases; nucleotides not matched to a gene: 1. The length of the CDR3 is 13 residues. Germline values: CDR1 MGHRA, CDR2 YSYEKL. CDR3 region: CASSQDRGDGYTF. The CDR3 region has the DNA TGCGCCAGCAGCCAAGACAGGGGGGATGGCTACACCTTC.

The chain recombines TRBV9 with TRBJ1-2; 10 positions match TRBD1. CDR3 length: 19 amino acids. V was pared by 4 bases and J by 4 bases, with 19 bases of the junction left unmatched. Germline lookup yields CDR1 SGDLS and CDR2 YYNGEE. The CDR3 DNA is TGTGCCAGCAGCCAAGGTCGCGGGACAGGGGAGCGTCCCATCTATGGCTACACCTTC. Translated, it gives CASSQGRGTGERPIYGYTF. Complete variable domain (other parts from reference TRBV9 and TRBJ1-2): DSGVTQTPKHLITATGQRVTLRCSPRSGDLSVYWYQQSLDQGLQFLIQYYNGEERAKGNILERFSAQQFPDLHSELNLSSLELGDSALYFCASSQGRGTGERPIYGYTFGSGTRLTVV.

The rearrangement uses TRBV6-5 and TRBJ1-6; 9 nucleotides agree with TRBD1. The V and J ends lost 4 bases and 10 bases, in that order; junction bases with no gene match: 5. The germline gives CDR1 MNHEY, CDR2 SVGAGI. This CDR3 is built from 14 residues. The CDR3 region has the DNA TGTGCCAGCAGTTTGACAGGGGGGGGGTCACCCCTCCACTTT. This codes for CASSLTGGGSPLHF.

The chain combines TRBV5-1 with TRBJ2-1; a possible D gene is TRBD2 (6 bases). The V end was cut by 2 bases, the J end by 2 bases, with 14 bases between. Germline-derived CDR1 and CDR2 are SGHRS and YFSETQ. The CDR3 spans 16 residues. The DNA of the CDR3 is TGCGCCAGCAGCTTAGTGCCCGGGACTGCCTACAATGAGCAGTTCTTC. It specifies CASSLVPGTAYNEQFF.